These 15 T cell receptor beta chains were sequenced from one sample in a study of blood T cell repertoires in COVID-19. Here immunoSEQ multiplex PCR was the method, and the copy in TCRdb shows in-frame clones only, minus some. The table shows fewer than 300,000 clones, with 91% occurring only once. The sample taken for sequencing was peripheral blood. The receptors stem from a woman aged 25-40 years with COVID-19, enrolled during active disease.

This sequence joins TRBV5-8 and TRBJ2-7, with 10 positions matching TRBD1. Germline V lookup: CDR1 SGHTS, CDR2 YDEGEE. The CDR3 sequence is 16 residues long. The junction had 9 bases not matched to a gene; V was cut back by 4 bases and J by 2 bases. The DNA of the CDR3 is TGTGCCAGCAGCGGGGACAGGGGCACTAAGACCTACGAGCAGTACTTC. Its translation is CASSGDRGTKTYEQYF.

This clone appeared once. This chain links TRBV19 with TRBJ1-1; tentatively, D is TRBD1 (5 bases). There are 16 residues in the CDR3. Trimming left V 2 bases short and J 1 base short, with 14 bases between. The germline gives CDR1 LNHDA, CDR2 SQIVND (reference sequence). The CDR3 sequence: CASSISQGGANTEAFF. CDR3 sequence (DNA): TGTGCCAGTAGTATAAGCCAGGGAGGTGCGAACACTGAAGCTTTCTTT.

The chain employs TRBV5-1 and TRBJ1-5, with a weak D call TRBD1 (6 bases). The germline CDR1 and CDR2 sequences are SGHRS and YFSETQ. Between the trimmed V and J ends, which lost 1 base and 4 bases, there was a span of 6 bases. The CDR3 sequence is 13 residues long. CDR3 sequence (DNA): TGCGCCAGCAGCTTGCAGGGGAATCAGCCCCAGCATTTT. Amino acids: CASSLQGNQPQHF. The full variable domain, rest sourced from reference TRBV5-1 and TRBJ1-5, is KAGVTQTPRYLIKTRGQQVTLSCSPISGHRSVSWYQQTPGQGLQFLFEYFSETQRNKGNFPGRFSGRQFSNSRSEMNVSTLELGDSALYLCASSLQGNQPQHFGDGTRLSIL.

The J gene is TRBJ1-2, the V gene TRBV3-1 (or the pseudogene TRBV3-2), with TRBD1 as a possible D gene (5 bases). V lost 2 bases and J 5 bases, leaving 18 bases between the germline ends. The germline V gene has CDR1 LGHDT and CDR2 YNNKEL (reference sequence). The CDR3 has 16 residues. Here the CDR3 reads CASSQLRRGSTYGYTF. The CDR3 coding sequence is TGTGCCAGCAGCCAACTGAGAAGGGGATCGACTTATGGCTACACCTTC.

The CDR3 loop reads CASSIAQTYEQYF. The CDR3 bases are TGTGCCAGTAGTATCGCTCAGACCTACGAGCAGTACTTC. This chain connects TRBV19 to TRBJ2-7; D gene uncertain. Trimming left V 3 bases short and J 2 bases short, with 8 bases between. The CDR3 length is 13 residues. Germline V gene lookup returns CDR1 LNHDA and CDR2 SQIVND (reference sequence).

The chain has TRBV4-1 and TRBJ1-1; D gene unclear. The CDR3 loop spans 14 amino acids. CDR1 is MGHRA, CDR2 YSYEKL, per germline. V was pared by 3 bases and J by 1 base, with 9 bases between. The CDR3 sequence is CASSHTPQNTEAFF. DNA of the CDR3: TGCGCCAGCAGCCATACTCCGCAGAACACTGAAGCTTTCTTT.

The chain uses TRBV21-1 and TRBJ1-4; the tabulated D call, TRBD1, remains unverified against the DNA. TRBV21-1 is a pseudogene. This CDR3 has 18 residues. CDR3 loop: CASSKAPGQGSTNEKLFF. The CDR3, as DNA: TGTGCCAGCAGCAAAGCGCCGGGACAGGGCTCAACTAATGAAAAACTGTTTTTT.

CDR3 coding DNA: TGTGCCAGCAGCTACTCTAGCGGGCGGCATAATGAGCAGTTCTTC. Protein product: CASSYSSGRHNEQFF. The chain employs TRBV7-3 and TRBJ2-1, with 8 nucleotides matching TRBD2. This CDR3 is built from 15 residues. Germline assignment: CDR1 SGHTA and CDR2 FQGTGA. Trimming cost V 4 bases and J 7 bases; bases outside gene matches: 9.

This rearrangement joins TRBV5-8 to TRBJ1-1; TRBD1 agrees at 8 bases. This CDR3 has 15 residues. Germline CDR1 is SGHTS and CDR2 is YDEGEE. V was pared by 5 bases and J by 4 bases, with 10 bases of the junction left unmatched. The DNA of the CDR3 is TGTGCCAGCAGTCACAGGAGGACAGGGCTCACTGAAGCTTTCTTT. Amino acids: CASSHRRTGLTEAFF.

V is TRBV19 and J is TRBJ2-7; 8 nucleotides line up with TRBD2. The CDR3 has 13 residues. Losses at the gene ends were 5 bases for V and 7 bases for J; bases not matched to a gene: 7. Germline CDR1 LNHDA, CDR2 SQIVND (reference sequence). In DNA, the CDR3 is TGTGCCAGTAGTCCGGGAGGGTCGTGGGAGCAGTACTTC. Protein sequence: CASSPGGSWEQYF.

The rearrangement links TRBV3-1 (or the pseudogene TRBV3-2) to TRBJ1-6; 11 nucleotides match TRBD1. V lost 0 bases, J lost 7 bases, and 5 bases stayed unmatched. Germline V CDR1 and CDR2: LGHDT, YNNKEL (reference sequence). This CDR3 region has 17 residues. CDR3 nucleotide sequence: TGTGCCAGCAGCCAAGATTCCGGGACAGGGGGGAATTCACCCCTCCACTTT. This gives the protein CASSQDSGTGGNSPLHF.

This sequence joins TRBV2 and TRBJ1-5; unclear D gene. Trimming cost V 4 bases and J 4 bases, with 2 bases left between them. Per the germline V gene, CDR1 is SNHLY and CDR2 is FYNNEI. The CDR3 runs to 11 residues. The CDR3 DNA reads TGTGCCAGCAGTGCAAATCAGCCCCAGCATTTT. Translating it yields CASSANQPQHF.

The CDR3 DNA reads as TGTGCCAGCAGTTACGCCAGCGGGAGAGCCTACAATGAGCAGTTCTTC. Encoded protein: CASSYASGRAYNEQFF. The chain uses TRBV6-5 and TRBJ2-1, with 8 bases aligning to TRBD2. From germline, CDR1 is MNHEY and CDR2 SVGAGI. The CDR3 extends over 16 amino acids. V lost 2 bases and J lost 2; bases outside the gene matches: 5.

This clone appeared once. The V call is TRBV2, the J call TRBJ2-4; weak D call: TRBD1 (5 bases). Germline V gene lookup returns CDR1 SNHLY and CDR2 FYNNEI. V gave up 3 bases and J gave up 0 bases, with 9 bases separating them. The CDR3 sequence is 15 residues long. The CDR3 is CASSDDRLAKNIQYF. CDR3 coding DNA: TGTGCCAGCAGTGATGACAGACTAGCCAAAAACATTCAGTACTTC.

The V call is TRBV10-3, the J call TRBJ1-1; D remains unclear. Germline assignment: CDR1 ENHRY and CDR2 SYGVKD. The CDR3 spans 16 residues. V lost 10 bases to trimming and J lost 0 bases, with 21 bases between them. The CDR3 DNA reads TGTGCCACCAGAGTCGGAACGGGAGACATGAACACTGAAGCTTTCTTT. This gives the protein CATRVGTGDMNTEAFF.